This T cell receptor (beta chain) was captured by sequencing in a study of a mutant IDH1 vaccine in newly diagnosed glioma listed by TCRdb under 2021. Context from the whole study: Patients were given eight vaccinations, in weeks 1, 3, 5, 7, 11, 15, 19 and 23, which matched visits V03 through V10. For exploratory analyses, longitudinal TCRB deep sequencing was carried out in roughly 23 treated patients wherever samples were available. Of the approximately 35 treated patients, approximately 62% were male and about 40% were female, and the mean age was about 40 years. Vaccination began 4-6 weeks after radiotherapy alone, or alongside temozolomide cycles in the chemotherapy-containing groups. Prior to enrollment, standard therapy consisting of radiotherapy alone, temozolomide alone, or radiochemotherapy with temozolomide had been administered to patients, with the combination being received by most patients. Peripheral blood was drawn at six visits: V03 (baseline), V05, V07, V10, V12 and V13.

In light of the paper, this sample's time point label describes: week 23, last vaccination. Every vaccine dose consisted of 300 ug of a 20-mer mutant IDH1 peptide in Montanide, administered subcutaneously together with topical imiquimod. Newly diagnosed WHO grade 3 or 4 IDH1-mutant astrocytomas showing loss of nuclear ATRX were present in the donors. The samples were drawn from NOA16, a multicentre, single-arm, open-label phase I trial in Germany that tested a mutant IDH1 peptide vaccine in humans for the first time. The DNeasy Blood and Tissue Kit was used to extract genomic DNA from EDTA blood for TCRB sequencing. Counted from cysteine to phenylalanine, this CDR3 has 15 amino acids. This entry keeps only the CDR3 DNA: 45 bases, framed from base 1. Unmatched junction bases come to 9, with V trimmed by 5 bases and J by 2 bases. The CDR1 and CDR2 encoded by the germline V gene (reference sequence) are SEHNR and FQNEAQ.

The full study reports these points: Immune responses induced by the vaccine were seen in around 93% of patients across multiple MHC alleles. No apparent relationship was observed between pseudoprogression and alterations in the top peripheral T cell clonotypes detected by TCRB sequencing. Availability determined which PBMC samples were chosen for TCRB deep sequencing. According to the authors, sample limitations meant that analyses of patient blood samples could not be reproduced.

As for this clone: What antigen it recognizes has not been identified. Per-base qualities were not stored, and no clone one base away is much larger.

Libraries were made using the immunoSEQ multiplex PCR assay. The hsTCRB Kit was used according to the manufacturer's protocol to amplify rearranged TCR beta chain sequences. Sequencing of TCRB libraries was carried out on an Illumina MiSeq. In the source study's methods: The proprietary platform of the kit vendor was used for demultiplexing, trimming and gene mapping. The clones in this table, taken by TCRdb from immuneACCESS, are in-frame only. Not every clone is retained; where verified, under half of the shortfall comes from an unresolved V gene, and the cause of the rest is unknown. V and J calls and clone size follow that table, whereas D and trimming were derived from the DNA. In this sample the table shows 45,000 to 65,000 clones, roughly 77% of which occur a single time. The ten most abundant clones make up approximately 8.2% of the sample.

The chain was built from TRBV7-9 and TRBJ2-7, with 7 central nucleotides matching TRBD2. The sequences come from PBMCs, collected from a glioma patient whose treatment included an IDH1 peptide vaccine. The TCR comes from a woman between 40 and 55 years old with glioma. Some clones in this sample may be carry-over from other donors' samples. The nucleotides are TGTGCCAGCAGCAATTGGGGGGGGAGAACCTACGAGCAGTACTTC. Translation gives CASSNWGGRTYEQYF.